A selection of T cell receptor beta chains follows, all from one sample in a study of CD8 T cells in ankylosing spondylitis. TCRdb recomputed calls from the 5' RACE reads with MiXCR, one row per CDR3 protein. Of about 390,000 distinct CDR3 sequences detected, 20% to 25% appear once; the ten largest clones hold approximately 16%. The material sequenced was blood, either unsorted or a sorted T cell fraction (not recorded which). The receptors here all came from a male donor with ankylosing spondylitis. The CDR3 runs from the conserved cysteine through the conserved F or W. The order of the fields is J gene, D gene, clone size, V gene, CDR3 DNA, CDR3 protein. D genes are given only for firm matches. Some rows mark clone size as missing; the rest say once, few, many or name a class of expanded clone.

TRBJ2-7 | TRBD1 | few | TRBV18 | TGTGCCAGCTACACCGGGACAGGGAGGAACGAGCAGTACTTC | CASYTGTGRNEQYF
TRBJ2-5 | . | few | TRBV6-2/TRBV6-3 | TGTGCCAGCAGTTCTGACAACGGACGTGAGACCCAGTACTTC | CASSSDNGRETQYF
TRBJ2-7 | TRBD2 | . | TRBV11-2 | TGTGCCAGCAGGTCCGGACTAGCGGGAGGCTACGAGCAGTACTTC | CASRSGLAGGYEQYF
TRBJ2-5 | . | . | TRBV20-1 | TGCAGTGCTAGATGGACGTCAGAGACCCAGTACTTC | CSARWTSETQYF
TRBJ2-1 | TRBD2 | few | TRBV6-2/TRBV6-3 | TGTGCCAGCAGCCAAAGCGGGAGTAGGAAGAATGAGCAGTTCTTC | CASSQSGSRKNEQFF
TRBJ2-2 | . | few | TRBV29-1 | TGCAGCGTTGGACAGTCAATGAACACCGGGGAGCTGTTTTTT | CSVGQSMNTGELFF
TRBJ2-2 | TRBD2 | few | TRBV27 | TGTGCCAGCAGAAGTAGCGGGGTTCGTGGCGGGGAGCTGTTTTTT | CASRSSGVRGGELFF
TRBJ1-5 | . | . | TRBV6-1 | TGTGCCAGCAGGGACAGCTATCAGCCCCAGCATTTT | CASRDSYQPQHF
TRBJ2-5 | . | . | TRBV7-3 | TGTGCCAGCAGCTTAGGAAGGCGGATGACCCTACAAGAGACCCAGTACTTC | CASSLGRRMTLQETQYF
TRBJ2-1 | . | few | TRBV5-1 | TGCGCCAGCAGCTTGGGGGCAGCAGTCAATGAGCAGTTCTTC | CASSLGAAVNEQFF
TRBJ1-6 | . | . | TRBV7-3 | TGTGCCAGCAGCTTCGGACTGGTTAATTCACCCCTCCACTTT | CASSFGLVNSPLHF
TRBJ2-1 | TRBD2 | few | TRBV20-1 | TGCAGTAAGCGGGAACCCTACAATGAGCAGTTCTTC | CSKREPYNEQFF
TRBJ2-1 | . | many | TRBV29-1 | TGCAGCGTTGAAGAACCCAGCGTCCGGTTCTTC | CSVEEPSVRFF
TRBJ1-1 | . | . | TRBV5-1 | TGCGCCAGCAGCTTTTCCACAGGATACACTGAAGCTTTCTTT | CASSFSTGYTEAFF
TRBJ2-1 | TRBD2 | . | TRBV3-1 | TGTGCCAGCAGTCAGTTGGGACTATCTTACAATGAGCAGTTCTTC | CASSQLGLSYNEQFF
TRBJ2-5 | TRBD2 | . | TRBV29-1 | TGCAGTGGCGGGAGTGGGCAAGAGACCCAGTACTTC | CSGGSGQETQYF
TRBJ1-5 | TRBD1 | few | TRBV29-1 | TGCAGCGTGCCCCGGGACAGGGGTCTCCGGGAGCATTTT | CSVPRDRGLREHF
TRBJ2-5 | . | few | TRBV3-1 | TGTGCCAGCAGCCAAGAAAGTAGACGGCAAGAGACCCAGTACTTC | CASSQESRRQETQYF
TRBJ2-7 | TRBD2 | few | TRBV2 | TGTGCCAGCAAGAAGCGGGAGGGCTACGAGCAGTACTTC | CASKKREGYEQYF
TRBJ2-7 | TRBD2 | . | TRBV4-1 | TGCGCCAGCAGCCAAGAATTGGGACTAGGCATCTCCTACGAGCAGTACTTC | CASSQELGLGISYEQYF
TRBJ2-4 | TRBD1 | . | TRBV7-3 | TGTGCCAGCACCCTTCTGGTCGGGACAGGGGAAGCCAAAAACATTCAGTACTTC | CASTLLVGTGEAKNIQYF
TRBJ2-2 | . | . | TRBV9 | TGTGCCAGCAGAGCCGGGATAACCCAAGACACCGGGGAGCTGTTTTTT | CASRAGITQDTGELFF
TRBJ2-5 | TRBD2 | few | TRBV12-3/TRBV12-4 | TGTGCCAGCAGTCCCGGACTAGCGGGAGACCGCCAAGAGACCCAGTACTTC | CASSPGLAGDRQETQYF
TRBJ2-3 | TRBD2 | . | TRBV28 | TGTGCCAGCAGTGGGGGACTAGCGGGATTCACAGATACGCAGTATTTT | CASSGGLAGFTDTQYF
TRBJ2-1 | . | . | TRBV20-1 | TGCAGTGCTTGGATCTCCTACAATGAGCAGTTCTTC | CSAWISYNEQFF
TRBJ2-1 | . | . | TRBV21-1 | TGTGCCAGCAGCAAAGCGGAGGACTTGGCTAGCGGGAGTAGGGGATACAATGAGCAGTTCTTC | CASSKAEDLASGSRGYNEQFF
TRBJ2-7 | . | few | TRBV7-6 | TGTGCCAGCAGCTTGGGACCACCGGGCGGAATAACGGTTCCCTACGAGCAGTACTTC | CASSLGPPGGITVPYEQYF
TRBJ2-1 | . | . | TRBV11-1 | TGTGCCAGCAGCTTATTTTCCCCCTTTAGGTCCTACAATGAGCAGTTCTTC | CASSLFSPFRSYNEQFF
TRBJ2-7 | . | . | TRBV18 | TGTGCCAGCTCGCTGGCCCAGAGCGGTGTGCAGTACTTC | CASSLAQSGVQYF
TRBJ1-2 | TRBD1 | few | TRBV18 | TGTGCCAGCTCACCAGGGGAGGGACAGTATGGCTACACCTTC | CASSPGEGQYGYTF
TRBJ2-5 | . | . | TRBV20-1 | TGCAGTGCTAGAGACGGGGGGCGCTTAGAGACCCAGTACTTC | CSARDGGRLETQYF
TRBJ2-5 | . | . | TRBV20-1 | TGCAGTGCTAGGGCCGGGGTGGACCGTGAGACCCAGTACTTC | CSARAGVDRETQYF
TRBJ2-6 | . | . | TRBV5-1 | TGCGCCAGCAGCCCCGGGCCCCAAAACCCATCTGGGGCCAACGTCCTGACTTTC | CASSPGPQNPSGANVLTF
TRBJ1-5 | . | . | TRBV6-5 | TGTGCCAGCAGTCTCCTCGGGGTTTATAGCAATCAGCCCCAGCATTTT | CASSLLGVYSNQPQHF
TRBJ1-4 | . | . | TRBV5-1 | TGCGCCAGCAGCTTGGGGTCGGCACCAACTAATGAAAAACTGTTTTTT | CASSLGSAPTNEKLFF
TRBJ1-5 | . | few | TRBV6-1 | TGTGCCAGCAGTGAAGGGCCCGTTCAGCCCCAGCATTTT | CASSEGPVQPQHF
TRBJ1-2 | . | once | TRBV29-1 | TGCAGCGTTGAAGGAGGGCTAGAGGGTGGAGGGTATGGCTACACCTTC | CSVEGGLEGGGYGYTF
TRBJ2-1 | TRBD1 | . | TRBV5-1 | TGCGCCAGCAGCCGAGGCGCCGACAGGGCCAATGAGCAGTTCTTC | CASSRGADRANEQFF
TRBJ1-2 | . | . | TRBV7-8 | TGTGCCAGCAGCCGCATCGGGACGGTCTATGGCTACACCTTC | CASSRIGTVYGYTF
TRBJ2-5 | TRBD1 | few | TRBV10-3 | TGTGCCATCAAGCCAGGGGGTGAAGTGGAGACCCAGTACTTC | CAIKPGGEVETQYF
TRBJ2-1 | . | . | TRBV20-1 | TGCAGTGCTAGAGGCGCGGGAAGCTCCTACAATGAGCAGTTCTTC | CSARGAGSSYNEQFF
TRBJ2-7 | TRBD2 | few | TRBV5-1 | TGCGCCAGCAGCTGGGGGGGGACTACCGAGCAGTACTTC | CASSWGGTTEQYF
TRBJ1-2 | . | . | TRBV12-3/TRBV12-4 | TGTGCCAGCAGACCGACCGGGACACATAACTATGGCTACACCTTC | CASRPTGTHNYGYTF
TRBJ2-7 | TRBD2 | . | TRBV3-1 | TGTGCCAGCAGCAACAAGCTGGATCTAGCGGGAGGGGGCCACGAGCAGTACTTC | CASSNKLDLAGGGHEQYF
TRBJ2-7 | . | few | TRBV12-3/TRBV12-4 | TGTGCCAGCAGTTTAGGGGCAGGGCGCGAGCAGTACTTC | CASSLGAGREQYF
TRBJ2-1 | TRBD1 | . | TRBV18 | TGTGCCAGCTCGACAGGGGGCGACCACTTGAGTAATGAGCAGTTCTTC | CASSTGGDHLSNEQFF
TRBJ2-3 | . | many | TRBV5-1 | TGCGCCAGCAGCCCGACGAGGACTACGCAGTATTTT | CASSPTRTTQYF
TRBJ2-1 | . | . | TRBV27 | TGTGCCAGCAGTGTGGGACCTAGGGGGAACGAGCAGTTCTTC | CASSVGPRGNEQFF
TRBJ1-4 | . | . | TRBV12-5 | TGTGCTAGTGGTGCTGACGGTCCTTCCCCCTCAAATGAAAAACTGTTTTTT | CASGADGPSPSNEKLFF
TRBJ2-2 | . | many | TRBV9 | TGTGCCAGCAGCGTAGTTGCCGGGGAGCTGTTTTTT | CASSVVAGELFF
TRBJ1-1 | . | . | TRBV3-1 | TGTGCCAGCAGCCAAGTAGGGATGGAAGCTTTCTTT | CASSQVGMEAFF
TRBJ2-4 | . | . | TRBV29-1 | TGCACCGTGGAAGAGAAAAACATTCAGTACTTC | CTVEEKNIQYF
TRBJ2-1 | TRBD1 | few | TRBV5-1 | TGCGCCAGCAGCTTTGTACAGGGGTTCAATGAGCAGTTCTTC | CASSFVQGFNEQFF
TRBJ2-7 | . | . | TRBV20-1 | TGCAGTGCGCGGGGGACAGGAGAAAGGGACTACGAGCAGTACTTC | CSARGTGERDYEQYF
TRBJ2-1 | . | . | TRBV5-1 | TGCGCCAGCAGCTTGGCCAGGGGGGCGTACAATGAGCAGTTCTTC | CASSLARGAYNEQFF
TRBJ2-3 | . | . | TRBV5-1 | TGCGCCAGCAGCAACCCGGACGCAGATACGCAGTATTTT | CASSNPDADTQYF
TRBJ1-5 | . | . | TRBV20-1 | TGCAGTGCTAGGAGGGGGGGGATCGCGGGCAATCAGCCCCAGCATTTT | CSARRGGIAGNQPQHF